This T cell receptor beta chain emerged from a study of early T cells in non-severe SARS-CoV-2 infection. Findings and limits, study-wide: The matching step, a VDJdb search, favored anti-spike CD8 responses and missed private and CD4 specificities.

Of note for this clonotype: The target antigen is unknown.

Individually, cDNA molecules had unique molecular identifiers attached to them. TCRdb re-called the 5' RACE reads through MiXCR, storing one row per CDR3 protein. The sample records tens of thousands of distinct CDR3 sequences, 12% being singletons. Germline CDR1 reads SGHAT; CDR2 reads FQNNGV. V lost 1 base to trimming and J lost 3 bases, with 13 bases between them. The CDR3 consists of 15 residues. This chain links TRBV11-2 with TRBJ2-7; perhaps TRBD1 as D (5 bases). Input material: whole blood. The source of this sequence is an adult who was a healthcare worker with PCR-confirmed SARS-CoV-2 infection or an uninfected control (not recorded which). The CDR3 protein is CASSLGPGMIYEQYF. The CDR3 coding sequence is TGTGCCAGCAGCTTAGGCCCAGGGATGATCTACGAGCAGTACTTC.